This TCR beta chain stems from a study of CD8 T cells in Susac syndrome. After extraction with the RNeasy kit, roughly 0.45 to 1 ug of the RNA was reverse transcribed using random hexamers. MiXCR, run by TCRdb on the immunoSEQ multiplex PCR reads, gives a single entry per CDR3 protein. Of under 200,000 distinct CDR3 sequences in the sample, approximately 94% were seen once. Germline V gives CDR1 SQVTM, CDR2 ANQGSEA. The length of the CDR3 is 13 residues. The V gene lost 3 bases and the J gene lost 0 bases, with 9 bases spanning the gap. V is TRBV29-1 and J is TRBJ2-7; a possible D gene is TRBD1 (6 bases). The sample taken for sequencing was CD4+ T cells from PBMCs. The source of this sequence is a human donor with Susac syndrome. The CDR3, as DNA: TGCAGCGTTGAGCAGGGGAGCTCCTACGAGCAGTACTTC. Amino acids: CSVEQGSSYEQYF.